This TCR beta chain was documented in a study of OX40 agonist ivuxolimab in advanced cancers. Whole-study context: Earlier treatment with anti-PD-1, anti-PD-L1 or anti-CTLA-4 was permitted, and over 35% had received some. Study-wide results and limits: Dose levels from 0.1 to 3.0 mg/kg saw CD4+ and CD8+ blood T cells expand clonally by week 6.

This table comes from immunoSEQ multiplex PCR, and its TCRdb copy is limited to in-frame clones, with some not included. The table shows under 65,000 clones, with 87% occurring only once. Note on this clone: The antigen is undetermined.

The sample consisted of CD4+ or CD8+ T cells sorted from blood, taken in a trial of the OX40 agonist ivuxolimab. The sequence came from an adult with an advanced solid tumor such as melanoma, head and neck, liver or kidney cancer.

In DNA, the CDR3 is TGTGCCAGCAGCACCTTGGACAGGTTGAACACTGAAGCTTTCTTT. It codes for CASSTLDRLNTEAFF. The chain uses TRBV11-2 and TRBJ1-1, with 7 positions matching TRBD1. Trimming took 5 bases from V and 0 from J; bases not matched to a gene: 6. This CDR3 has 15 amino acids. The germline CDR1 and CDR2 sequences are SGHAT and FQNNGV.